The clone carrying this T cell receptor (beta chain) came up many times. Construction of the TCR beta libraries employed iRepertoire HTBI primers in conjunction with Arm-PCR of CDR3 regions. From the multiplex PCR reads, TCRdb called clonotypes with MiXCR, one entry per CDR3 protein. Among around 400,000 distinct CDR3 sequences listed, 15% to 19% were seen once. This sample stems from a study of regulatory T cells in long-lasting Graves disease. Study-wide background: Antithyroid drugs had been taken under 3 months by newly diagnosed Graves' patients.

As to time point: newly diagnosed GD, antithyroid drugs for less than 3 months. Isolated PBMC RNA provided the starting material for the TCR library. Trimming stripped 0 bases from V and 7 bases from J, with 12 bases between. The CDR3 totals 14 residues. CDR1 is LNHNV and CDR2 is YYDKDF in the germline V gene (reference sequence). This chain uses TRBV15 with TRBJ1-2; D remains ambiguous. The origin of this receptor is a female donor with Graves disease. The material sequenced was peripheral blood mononuclear cells (PBMCs), taken at new diagnosis, from a patient treated with antithyroid drugs. The CDR3 reads CATSRDGPASGYTF. CDR3 nucleotide sequence: TGTGCCACCAGCAGAGATGGACCAGCCTCTGGCTACACCTTC.